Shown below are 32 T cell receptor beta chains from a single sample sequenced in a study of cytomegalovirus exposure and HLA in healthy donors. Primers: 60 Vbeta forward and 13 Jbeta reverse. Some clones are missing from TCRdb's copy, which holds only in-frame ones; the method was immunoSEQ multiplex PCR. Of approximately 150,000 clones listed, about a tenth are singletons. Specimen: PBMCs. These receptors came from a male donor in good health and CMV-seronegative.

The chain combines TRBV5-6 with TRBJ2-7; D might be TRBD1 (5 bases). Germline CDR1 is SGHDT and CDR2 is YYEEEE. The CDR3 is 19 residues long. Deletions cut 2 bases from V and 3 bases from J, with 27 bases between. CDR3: CASSLGVAYEHPPFYEQYF. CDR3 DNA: TGTGCCAGCAGCTTAGGGGTGGCTTACGAACACCCCCCATTCTACGAGCAGTACTTC.

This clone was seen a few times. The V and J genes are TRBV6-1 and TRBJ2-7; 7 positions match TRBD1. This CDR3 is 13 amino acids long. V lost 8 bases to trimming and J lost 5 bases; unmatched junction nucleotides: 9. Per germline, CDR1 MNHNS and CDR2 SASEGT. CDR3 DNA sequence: TGTGCCAGCCGCGACAGGGTGTCTCACGAGCAGTACTTC. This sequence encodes CASRDRVSHEQYF.

CDR3 sequence: CASSQDGTGGSNYGYTF. For the CDR3, the DNA is TGCGCCAGCAGCCAAGACGGGACAGGGGGCTCCAACTATGGCTACACCTTC. This sequence joins TRBV4-3 and TRBJ1-2, with TRBD1 identical over 12 bases. Germline values: CDR1 LGHNA, CDR2 YSLEER. The CDR3 runs 17 residues. V was pared by 0 bases and J by 2 bases, with 4 bases of the junction left unmatched.

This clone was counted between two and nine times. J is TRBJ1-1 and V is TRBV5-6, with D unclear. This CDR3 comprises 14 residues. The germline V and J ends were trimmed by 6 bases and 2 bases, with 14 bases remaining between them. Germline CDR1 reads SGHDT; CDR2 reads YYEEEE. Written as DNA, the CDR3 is TGTGCCAGCATCACGGAGGATTTTAACACTGAAGCTTTCTTT. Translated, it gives CASITEDFNTEAFF.

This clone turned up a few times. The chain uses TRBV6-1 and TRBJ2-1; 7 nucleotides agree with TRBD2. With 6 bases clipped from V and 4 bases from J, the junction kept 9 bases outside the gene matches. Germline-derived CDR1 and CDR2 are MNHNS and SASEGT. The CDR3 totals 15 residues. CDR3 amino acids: CASSPTSPNYNEQFF. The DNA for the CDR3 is TGTGCCAGCAGCCCGACTAGCCCCAATTACAATGAGCAGTTCTTC.

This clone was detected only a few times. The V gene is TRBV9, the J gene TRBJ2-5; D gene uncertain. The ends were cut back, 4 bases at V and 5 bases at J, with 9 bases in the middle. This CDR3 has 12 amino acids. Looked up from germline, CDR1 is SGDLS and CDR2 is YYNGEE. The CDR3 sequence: CASSLPRETQYF. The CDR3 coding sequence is TGTGCCAGCAGCCTCCCGAGGGAGACCCAGTACTTC.

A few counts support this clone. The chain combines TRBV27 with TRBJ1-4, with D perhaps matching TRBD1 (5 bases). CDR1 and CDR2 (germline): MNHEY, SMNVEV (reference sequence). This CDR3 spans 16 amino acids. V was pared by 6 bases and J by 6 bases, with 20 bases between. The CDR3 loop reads CASSPSRVGRHEKLFF. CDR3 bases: TGTGCCAGCAGCCCCAGCAGGGTAGGGAGGCATGAAAAACTGTTTTTT.

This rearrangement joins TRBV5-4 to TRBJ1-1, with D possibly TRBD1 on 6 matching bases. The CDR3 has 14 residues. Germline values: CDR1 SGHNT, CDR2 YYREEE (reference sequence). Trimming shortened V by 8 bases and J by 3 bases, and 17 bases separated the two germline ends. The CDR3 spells CASQRDYRDTEAFF. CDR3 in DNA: TGTGCCAGTCAGAGAGACTACAGGGACACTGAAGCTTTCTTT. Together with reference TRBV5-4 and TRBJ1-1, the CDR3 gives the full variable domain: ETGVTQSPTHLIKTRGQQVTLRCSSQSGHNTVSWYQQALGQGPQFIFQYYREEENGRGNFPPRFSGLQFPNYSSELNVNALELDDSALYLCASQRDYRDTEAFFGQGTRLTVV.

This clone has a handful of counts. The CDR3 sequence is CASSSGGTGGEKLFF. The DNA of the CDR3 is TGTGCCAGCAGTTCCGGGGGGACAGGGGGTGAAAAACTGTTTTTT. This chain links TRBV28 with TRBJ1-4; TRBD1 matches 11 bases. This CDR3 has 15 residues. The germline gives CDR1 MDHEN, CDR2 SYDVKM. The ends lost 4 bases at V and 7 bases at J; junction bases unmatched: 5. Together with reference TRBV28 and TRBJ1-4, the CDR3 gives the full variable domain: DVKVTQSSRYLVKRTGEKVFLECVQDMDHENMFWYRQDPGLGLRLIYFSYDVKMKEKGDIPEGYSVSREKKERFSLILESASTNQTSMYLCASSSGGTGGEKLFFGSGTQLSVL.

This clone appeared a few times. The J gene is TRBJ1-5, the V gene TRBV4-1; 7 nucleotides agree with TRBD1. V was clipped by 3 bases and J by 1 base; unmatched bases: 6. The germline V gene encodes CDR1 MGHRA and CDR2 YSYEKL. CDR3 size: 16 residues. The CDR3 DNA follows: TGCGCCAGCAGCCAGACAGGGACCCCCAGCAATCAGCCCCAGCATTTT. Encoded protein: CASSQTGTPSNQPQHF.

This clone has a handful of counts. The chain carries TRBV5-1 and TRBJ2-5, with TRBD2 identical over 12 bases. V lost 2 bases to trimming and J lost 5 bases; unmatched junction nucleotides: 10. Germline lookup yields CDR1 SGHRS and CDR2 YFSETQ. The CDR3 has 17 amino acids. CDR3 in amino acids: CASSLTGTSGFGETQYF. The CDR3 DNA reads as TGCGCCAGCAGCTTAACCGGGACTAGCGGGTTTGGGGAGACCCAGTACTTC.

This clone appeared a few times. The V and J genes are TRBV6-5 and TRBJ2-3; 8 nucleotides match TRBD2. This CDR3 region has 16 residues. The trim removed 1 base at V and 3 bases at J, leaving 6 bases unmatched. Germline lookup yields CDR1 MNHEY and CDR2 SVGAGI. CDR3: CASSYWIAGSTDTQYF. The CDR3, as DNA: TGTGCCAGCAGTTACTGGATAGCGGGGAGTACAGATACGCAGTATTTT.

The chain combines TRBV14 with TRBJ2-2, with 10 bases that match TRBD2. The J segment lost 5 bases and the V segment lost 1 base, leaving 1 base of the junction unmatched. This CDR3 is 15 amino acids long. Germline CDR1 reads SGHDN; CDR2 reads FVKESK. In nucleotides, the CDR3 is TGTGCCAGCAGCCAAGCACTAGCGGGGACCGGGGAGCTGTTTTTT. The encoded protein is CASSQALAGTGELFF.

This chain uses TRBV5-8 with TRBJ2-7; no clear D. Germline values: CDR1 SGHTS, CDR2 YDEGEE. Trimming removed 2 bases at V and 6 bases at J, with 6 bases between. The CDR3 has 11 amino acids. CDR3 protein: CASSFCFEQYF. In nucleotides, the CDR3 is TGTGCCAGCAGCTTCTGTTTCGAGCAGTACTTC.

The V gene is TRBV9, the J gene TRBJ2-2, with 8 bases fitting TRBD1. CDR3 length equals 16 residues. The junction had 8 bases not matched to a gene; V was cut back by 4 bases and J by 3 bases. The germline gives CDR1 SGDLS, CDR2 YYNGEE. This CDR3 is CASSRTGTADTGELFF. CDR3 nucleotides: TGTGCCAGCAGCAGGACAGGGACCGCGGACACCGGGGAGCTGTTTTTT.

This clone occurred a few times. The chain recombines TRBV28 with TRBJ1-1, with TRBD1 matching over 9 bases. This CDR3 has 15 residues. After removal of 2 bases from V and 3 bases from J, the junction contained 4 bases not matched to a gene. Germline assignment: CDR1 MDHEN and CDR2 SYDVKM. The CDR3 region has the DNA TGTGCCAGCAGTTTAGCCGGACAGGGGCACACTGAAGCTTTCTTT. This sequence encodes CASSLAGQGHTEAFF.

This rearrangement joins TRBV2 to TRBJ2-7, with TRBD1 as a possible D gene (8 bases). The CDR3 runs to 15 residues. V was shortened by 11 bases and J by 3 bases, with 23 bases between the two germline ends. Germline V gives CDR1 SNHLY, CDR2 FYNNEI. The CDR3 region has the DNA TGTGCCGGGGGGGGTCCGGGACAGGAGATCTACGAGCAGTACTTC. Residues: CAGGGPGQEIYEQYF. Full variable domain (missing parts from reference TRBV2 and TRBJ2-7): EPEVTQTPSHQVTQMGQEVILRCVPISNHLYFYWYRQILGQKVEFLVSFYNNEISEKSEIFDDQFSVERPDGSNFTLKIRSTKLEDSAMYFCAGGGPGQEIYEQYFGPGTRLTVT.

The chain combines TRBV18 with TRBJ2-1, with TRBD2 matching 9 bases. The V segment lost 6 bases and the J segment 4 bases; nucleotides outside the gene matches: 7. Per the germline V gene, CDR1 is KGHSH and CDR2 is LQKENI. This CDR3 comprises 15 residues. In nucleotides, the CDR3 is TGTGCCAGCTCCCGCGGGCGGGAGGGATACAATGAGCAGTTCTTC. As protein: CASSRGREGYNEQFF.

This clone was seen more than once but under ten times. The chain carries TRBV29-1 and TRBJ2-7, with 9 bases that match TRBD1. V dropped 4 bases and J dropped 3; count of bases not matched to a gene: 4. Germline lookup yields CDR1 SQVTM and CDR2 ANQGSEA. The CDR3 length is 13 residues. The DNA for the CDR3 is TGCAGCGTTGTGGGACAGGGTCTCTACGAGCAGTACTTC. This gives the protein CSVVGQGLYEQYF.

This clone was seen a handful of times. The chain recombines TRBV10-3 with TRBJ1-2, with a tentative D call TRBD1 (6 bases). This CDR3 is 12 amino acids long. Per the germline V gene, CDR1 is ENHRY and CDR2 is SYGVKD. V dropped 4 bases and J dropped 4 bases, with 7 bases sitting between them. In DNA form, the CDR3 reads TGTGCCATCAGTGTGACAGGCTATGGCTACACCTTC. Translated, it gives CAISVTGYGYTF.

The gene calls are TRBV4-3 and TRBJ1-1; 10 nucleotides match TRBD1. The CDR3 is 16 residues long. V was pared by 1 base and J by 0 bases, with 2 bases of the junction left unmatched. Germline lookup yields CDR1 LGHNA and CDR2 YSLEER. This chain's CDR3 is CASSQGGTGVNTEAFF. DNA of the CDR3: TGCGCCAGCAGCCAAGGAGGGACAGGGGTGAACACTGAAGCTTTCTTT.

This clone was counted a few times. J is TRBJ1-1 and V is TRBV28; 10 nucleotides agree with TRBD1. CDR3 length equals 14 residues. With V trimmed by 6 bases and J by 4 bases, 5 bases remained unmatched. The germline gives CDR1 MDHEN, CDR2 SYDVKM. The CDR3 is CASSETGGFTEAFF. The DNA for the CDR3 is TGTGCCAGCAGCGAGACAGGGGGCTTCACTGAAGCTTTCTTT.

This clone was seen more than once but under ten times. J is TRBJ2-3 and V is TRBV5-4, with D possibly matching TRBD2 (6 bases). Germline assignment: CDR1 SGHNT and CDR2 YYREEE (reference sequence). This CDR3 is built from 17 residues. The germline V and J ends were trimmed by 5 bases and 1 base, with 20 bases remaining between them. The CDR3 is CASRPSTSRIGTDTQYF. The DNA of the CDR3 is TGTGCCAGCAGACCATCTACTAGCCGAATCGGCACAGATACGCAGTATTTT.

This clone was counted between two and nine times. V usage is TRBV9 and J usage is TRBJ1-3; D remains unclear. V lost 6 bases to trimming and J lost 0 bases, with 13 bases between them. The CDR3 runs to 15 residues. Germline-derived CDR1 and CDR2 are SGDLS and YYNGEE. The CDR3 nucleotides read TGTGCCAGCAACGGGAAGGGAAACTCTGGAAACACCATATATTTT. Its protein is CASNGKGNSGNTIYF.

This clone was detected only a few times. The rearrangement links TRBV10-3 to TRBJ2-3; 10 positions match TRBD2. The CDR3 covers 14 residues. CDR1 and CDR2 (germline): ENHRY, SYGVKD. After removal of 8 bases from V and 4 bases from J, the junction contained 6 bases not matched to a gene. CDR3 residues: CAIFSGGPADTQYF. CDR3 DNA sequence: TGTGCCATCTTTAGCGGGGGGCCCGCAGATACGCAGTATTTT.

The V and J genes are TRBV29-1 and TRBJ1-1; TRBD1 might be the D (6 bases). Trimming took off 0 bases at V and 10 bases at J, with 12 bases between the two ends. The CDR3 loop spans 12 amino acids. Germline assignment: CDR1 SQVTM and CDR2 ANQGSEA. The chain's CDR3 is CSVEEGTIRAFF. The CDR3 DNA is TGCAGCGTTGAAGAAGGGACAATACGAGCTTTCTTT.

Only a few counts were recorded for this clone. The DNA for the CDR3 is TGTGCCAGCAGCTTAGCTCGGTACCAAGAGACCCAGTACTTC. This codes for CASSLARYQETQYF. V is TRBV7-2 and J is TRBJ2-5; D call uncertain. Germline loops: CDR1 SGHTA, CDR2 FQGNSA. The CDR3 length is 14 residues. The V end lost 0 bases, the J end lost 0 bases, and 5 bases lay between the germline ends.

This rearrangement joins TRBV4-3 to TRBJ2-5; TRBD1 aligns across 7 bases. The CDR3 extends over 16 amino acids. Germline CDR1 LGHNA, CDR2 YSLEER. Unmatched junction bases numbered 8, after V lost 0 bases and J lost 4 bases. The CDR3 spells CASSQDPRGRVETQYF. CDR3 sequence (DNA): TGCGCCAGCAGCCAAGATCCGAGGGGGCGCGTAGAGACCCAGTACTTC.

The CDR3 DNA reads as TGTGCCTGGAGTGGTGCGGGAGGGTGGTACGAGCAGTACTTC. Amino acids: CAWSGAGGWYEQYF. The chain uses TRBV30 and TRBJ2-7; TRBD2 matches at 9 bases. Unmatched junction bases numbered 5, after V lost 1 base and J lost 4 bases. The CDR3 is 14 amino acids. Germline-derived CDR1 and CDR2 are GTSNPN and SVGIG (reference sequence).

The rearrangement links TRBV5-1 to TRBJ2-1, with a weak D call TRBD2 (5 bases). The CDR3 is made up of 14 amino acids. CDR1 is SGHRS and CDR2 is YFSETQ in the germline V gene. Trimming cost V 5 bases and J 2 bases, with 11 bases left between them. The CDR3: CASRPPSPYNEQFF. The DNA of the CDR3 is TGCGCCAGCAGACCACCTAGCCCCTACAATGAGCAGTTCTTC. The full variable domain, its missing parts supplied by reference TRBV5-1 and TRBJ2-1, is KAGVTQTPRYLIKTRGQQVTLSCSPISGHRSVSWYQQTPGQGLQFLFEYFSETQRNKGNFPGRFSGRQFSNSRSEMNVSTLELGDSALYLCASRPPSPYNEQFFGPGTRLTVL.

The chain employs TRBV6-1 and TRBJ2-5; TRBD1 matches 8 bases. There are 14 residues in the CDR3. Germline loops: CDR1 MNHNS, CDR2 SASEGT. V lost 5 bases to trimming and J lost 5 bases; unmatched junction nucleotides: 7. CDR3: CASSWTGPGETQYF. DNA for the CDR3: TGTGCCAGCAGTTGGACAGGGCCGGGGGAGACCCAGTACTTC.

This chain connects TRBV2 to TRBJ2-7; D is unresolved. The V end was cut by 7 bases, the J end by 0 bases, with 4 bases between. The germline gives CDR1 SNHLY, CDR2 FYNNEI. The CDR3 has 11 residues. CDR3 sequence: CASTSSYEQYF. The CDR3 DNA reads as TGTGCCAGCACCAGCTCCTACGAGCAGTACTTC.